This T cell receptor beta chain was obtained from a study of blood T cell repertoires in COVID-19. Study details: The study drew acute and convalescent COVID-19 samples from the United States, Italy and Spain.

A few counts support this clone. Original processing methods: Reference gene primer amplification yielded estimated nucleated cell counts. Measured with immunoSEQ multiplex PCR; TCRdb has only the in-frame clones, and not every one. The DNA gave D and trimming, while V, J and clone size come from that table. The sample has hundreds of thousands of clones; 85% to 90% are singletons. The CDR3 spans 15 residues. The ends lost 4 bases at V and 11 bases at J; junction bases unmatched: 12. CDR1 and CDR2 (germline): GTSNPN, SVGIG (reference sequence). The chain uses TRBV30 and TRBJ1-6, with 9 positions matching TRBD1. This receptor was taken from a man aged 18-30 years who had recovered from COVID-19. The sequenced sample consisted of PBMCs or T cells enriched from blood (not recorded which). CDR3 bases: TGTGCCTGGACCTTCGCCGGGACAGGGTGGCCACCCCTCCACTTT. Protein sequence: CAWTFAGTGWPPLHF. The whole variable domain, filled in from reference TRBV30 and TRBJ1-6, reads SQTIHQWPATLVQPVGSPLSLECTVEGTSNPNLYWYRQAAGRGLQLLFYSVGIGQISSEVPQNLSASRPQDRQFILSSKKLLLSDSGFYLCAWTFAGTGWPPLHFGNGTRLTVT.